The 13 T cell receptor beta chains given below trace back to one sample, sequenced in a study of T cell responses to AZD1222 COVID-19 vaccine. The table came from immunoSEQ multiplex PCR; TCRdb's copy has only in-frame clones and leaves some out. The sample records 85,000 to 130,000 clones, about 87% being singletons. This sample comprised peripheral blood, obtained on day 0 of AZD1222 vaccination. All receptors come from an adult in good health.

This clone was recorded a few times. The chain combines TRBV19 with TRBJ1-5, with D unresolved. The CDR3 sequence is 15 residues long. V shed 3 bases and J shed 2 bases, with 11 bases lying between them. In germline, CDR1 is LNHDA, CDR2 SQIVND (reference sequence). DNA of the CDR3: TGTGCCAGTAGTATCGTTCGGGAGGGCAATCAGCCCCAGCATTTT. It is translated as CASSIVREGNQPQHF.

The DNA of the CDR3 is TGTGCCAGCAGCTTAGGAAGGTACGAGCAGTACTTC. It encodes CASSLGRYEQYF. The V gene is TRBV7-8, the J gene TRBJ2-7; D uncertain. CDR1 is SGHVS, CDR2 FQNEAQ, per germline. The CDR3 runs to 12 residues. V gave up 1 base and J gave up 4 bases, with 5 bases separating them. The full variable domain, with the rest looked up from reference TRBV7-8 and TRBJ2-7, is GAGVSQSPRYKVAKRGQDVALRCDPISGHVSLFWYQQALGQGPEFLTYFQNEAQLDKSGLPSDRFFAERPEGSVSTLKIQRTQQEDSAVYLCASSLGRYEQYFGPGTRLTVT.

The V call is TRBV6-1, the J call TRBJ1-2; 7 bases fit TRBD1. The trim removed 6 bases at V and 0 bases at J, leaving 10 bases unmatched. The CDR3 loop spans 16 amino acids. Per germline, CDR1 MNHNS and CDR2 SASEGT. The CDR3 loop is CASREQGTIANYGYTF. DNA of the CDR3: TGTGCCAGCAGGGAACAGGGGACGATAGCTAACTATGGCTACACCTTC.

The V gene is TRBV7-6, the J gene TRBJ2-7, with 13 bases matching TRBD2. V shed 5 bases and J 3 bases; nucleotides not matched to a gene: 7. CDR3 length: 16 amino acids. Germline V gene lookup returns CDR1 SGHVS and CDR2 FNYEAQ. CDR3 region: CASSPGLAGVNYEQYF. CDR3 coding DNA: TGTGCCAGCAGCCCCGGACTAGCGGGGGTTAACTACGAGCAGTACTTC.

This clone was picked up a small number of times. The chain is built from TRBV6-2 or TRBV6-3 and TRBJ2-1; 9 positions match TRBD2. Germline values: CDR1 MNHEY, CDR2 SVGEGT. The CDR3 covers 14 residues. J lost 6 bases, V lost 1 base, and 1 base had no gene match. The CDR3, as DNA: TGTGCCAGCAGTTACTTGCGGGGGGGCAATGAGCAGTTCTTC. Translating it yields CASSYLRGGNEQFF.

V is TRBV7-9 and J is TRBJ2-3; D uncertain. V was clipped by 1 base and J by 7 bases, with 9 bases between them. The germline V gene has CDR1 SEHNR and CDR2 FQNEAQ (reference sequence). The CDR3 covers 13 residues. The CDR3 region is CASSLELRNTQYF. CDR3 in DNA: TGTGCCAGCAGCTTAGAATTACGGAATACGCAGTATTTT.

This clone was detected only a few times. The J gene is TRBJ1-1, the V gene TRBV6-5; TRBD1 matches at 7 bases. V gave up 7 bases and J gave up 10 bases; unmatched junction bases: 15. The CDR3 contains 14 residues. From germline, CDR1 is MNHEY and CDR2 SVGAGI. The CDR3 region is CASTLTYPTGVAFF. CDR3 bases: TGTGCCAGCACCCTAACATATCCTACAGGGGTAGCTTTCTTT.

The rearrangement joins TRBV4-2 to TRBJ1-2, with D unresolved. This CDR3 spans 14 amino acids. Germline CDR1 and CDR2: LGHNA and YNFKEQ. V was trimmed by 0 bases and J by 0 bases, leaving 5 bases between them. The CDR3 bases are TGTGCCAGCAGCCAAGATTGGGCTAACTATGGCTACACCTTC. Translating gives CASSQDWANYGYTF.

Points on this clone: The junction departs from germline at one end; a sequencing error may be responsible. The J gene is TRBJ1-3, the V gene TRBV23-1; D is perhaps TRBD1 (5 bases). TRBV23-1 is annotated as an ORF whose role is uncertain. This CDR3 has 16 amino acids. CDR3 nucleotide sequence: TGCGCCAGCACCCCTCAGGGCCCAAACTCTAGAAACACCATATATTTT. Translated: CASTPQGPNSRNTIYF.

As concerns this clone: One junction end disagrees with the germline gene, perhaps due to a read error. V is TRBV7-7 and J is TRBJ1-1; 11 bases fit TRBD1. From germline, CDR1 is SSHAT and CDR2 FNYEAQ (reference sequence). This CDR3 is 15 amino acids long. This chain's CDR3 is CASSRVGQGVTEAFF. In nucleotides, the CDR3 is TGTGCTAGCAGCCGCGTGGGACAGGGGGTCACTGAAGCTTTCTTT.

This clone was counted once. The CDR3 here is CASSYSRRGRRDTEAFF. Here the CDR3 DNA reads TGTGCCAGCAGTTACTCGCGGAGGGGGCGCCGGGACACTGAAGCTTTCTTT. The chain carries TRBV6-2 or TRBV6-3 and TRBJ1-1; 7 positions agree with TRBD1. Looked up from germline, CDR1 is MNHEY and CDR2 is SVGEGT. This CDR3 spans 17 amino acids. V was clipped by 0 bases and J by 3 bases; unmatched bases: 10.

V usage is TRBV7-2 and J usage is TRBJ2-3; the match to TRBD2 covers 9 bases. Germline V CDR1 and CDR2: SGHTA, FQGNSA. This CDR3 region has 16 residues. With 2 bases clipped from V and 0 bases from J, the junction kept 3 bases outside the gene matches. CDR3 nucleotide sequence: TGTGCCAGCAGCTTAAGTAGCGGGGGTAGCACAGATACGCAGTATTTT. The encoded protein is CASSLSSGGSTDTQYF.

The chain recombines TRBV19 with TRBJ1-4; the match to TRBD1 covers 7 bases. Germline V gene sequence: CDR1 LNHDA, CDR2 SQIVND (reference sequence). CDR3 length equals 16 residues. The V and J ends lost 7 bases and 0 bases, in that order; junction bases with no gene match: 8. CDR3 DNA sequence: TGTGCCAGTATGGGGACAGAAACTTCAACTAATGAAAAACTGTTTTTT. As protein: CASMGTETSTNEKLFF. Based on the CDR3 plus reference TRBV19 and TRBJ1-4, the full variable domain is DGGITQSPKYLFRKEGQNVTLSCEQNLNHDAMYWYRQDPGQGLRLIYYSQIVNDFQKGDIAEGYSVSREKKESFPLTVTSAQKNPTAFYLCASMGTETSTNEKLFFGSGTQLSVL.